This T cell receptor beta chain was captured in a study of response to subunit inactivated influenza vaccine. Findings of the study overall: That few new T cells are recruited by each seasonal influenza vaccination was the authors' suggestion.

Germline V gene data show CDR1 as MNHEY and CDR2 as SMNVEV (reference sequence). The CDR3 totals 14 residues. The V and J ends lost 5 bases and 0 bases respectively, with 7 bases between them. Each CDR3 protein gets one entry after TCRdb re-called the RT-PCR reads with MiXCR. Here the sample spans about 780,000 distinct CDR3 sequences, under 20% being singletons. With regard to this clonotype: The antigen remains undetermined.

Sequenced material: PBMCs from blood, taken approximately 5 days after vaccination. The gene calls are TRBV27 and TRBJ2-2; maybe TRBD1 (6 bases). The TCR was taken from a middle-aged man who received an inactivated influenza vaccine. The DNA for the CDR3 is TGTGCCAGCAGTAACAGGGCGAACACCGGGGAGCTGTTTTTT. This encodes CASSNRANTGELFF.